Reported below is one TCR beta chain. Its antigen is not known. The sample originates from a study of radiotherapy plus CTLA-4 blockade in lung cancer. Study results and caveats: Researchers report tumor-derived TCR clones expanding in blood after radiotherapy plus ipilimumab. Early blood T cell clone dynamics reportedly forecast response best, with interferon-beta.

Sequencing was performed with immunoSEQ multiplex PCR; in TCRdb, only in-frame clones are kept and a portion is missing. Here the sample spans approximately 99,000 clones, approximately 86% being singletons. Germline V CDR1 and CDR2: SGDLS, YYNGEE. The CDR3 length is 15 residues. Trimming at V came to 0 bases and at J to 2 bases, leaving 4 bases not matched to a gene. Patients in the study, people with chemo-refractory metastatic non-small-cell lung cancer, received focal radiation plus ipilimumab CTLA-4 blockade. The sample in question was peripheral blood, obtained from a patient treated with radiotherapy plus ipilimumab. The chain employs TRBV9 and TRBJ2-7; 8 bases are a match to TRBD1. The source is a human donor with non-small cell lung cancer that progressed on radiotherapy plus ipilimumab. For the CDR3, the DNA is TGTGCCAGCAGCGTAGATTACAGGGGGACCTACGAGCAGTACTTC. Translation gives CASSVDYRGTYEQYF.